This T cell receptor beta chain derives from a study of cytomegalovirus exposure and HLA in healthy donors. Whole-study findings and limits: In an earlier analysis, productive rearrangement rates for most beta V segments clustered near 87% or 30%. By a later analysis, the bulk of CMV-associated TCR beta chains appeared HLA-restricted. Later analysis found that TCR beta chains associated with HLA were more clonally expanded than other, equally common chains.

Germline-derived CDR1 and CDR2 are SGHRS and YFSETQ. The CDR3 totals 14 residues. V was pared by 5 bases and J by 2 bases, with 1 base of the junction left unmatched. PCR was performed using 60 Vbeta and 13 Jbeta primers. Sequencing used immunoSEQ multiplex PCR; TCRdb keeps in-frame clones, though not all of them. The data contain some 130,000 clones, 79% of them seen just once; the ten biggest clones take up about 2%. This clone was found a few times. Its antigen remains unidentified. The chain carries TRBV5-1 and TRBJ2-1; TRBD2 aligns across 10 bases. The source of this sequence is a man between 18 and 35 years old in good health and CMV-seronegative. Sample: PBMCs. The CDR3 DNA reads TGCGCCAGCAGAGCGGGAGGGGCCTACAATGAGCAGTTCTTC. Translated: CASRAGGAYNEQFF.